The rows below give T cell receptor beta chains drawn from one sample of a study of OX40 agonist ivuxolimab in advanced cancers. TCRdb's copy holds only in-frame clones and misses some; the assay was immunoSEQ multiplex PCR. This table has 95,000 to 150,000 clones, around 90% appearing once. Specimen: CD4+ or CD8+ T cells sorted from blood, collected in a trial of the OX40 agonist ivuxolimab. The source of these receptors is an adult with an advanced solid tumor such as melanoma, head and neck, liver or kidney cancer. The CDR3 runs from the conserved cysteine through the conserved F or W. The order of the fields is V gene, D gene, CDR3 length, CDR3 protein. The D gene is left open where the match is weak.

TRBV28 - 15 CASSWTWAANQPQHF
TRBV18 - 13 CASSRFSNQPQHF
TRBV7-9 - 13 CASSLRLDGELFF
TRBV9 TRBD1 15 CASSSTGSSNQPQHF
TRBV2 - 14 CASRRSYSNQPQHF
TRBV2 - 13 CASSRDPREKLFF
TRBV13 - 16 CASSLRASVSQETQYF
TRBV30 - 12 CACNLRGDTQYF
TRBV27 - 18 CASSPLTLAHRSSYEQYF
TRBV5-1 TRBD1 14 CASSAGTASYEQYF
TRBV7-2 TRBD2 16 CASSLVGLADYNEQFF
TRBV19 - 14 CASSNVGVSYEQYF
TRBV5-4 - 14 CATYSRLNTGELFF
TRBV5-1 - 19 CASSLQGHPRPPQNTEAFF
TRBV28 TRBD2 16 CASSSGTSGYSYEQYF
TRBV6-6 - 14 CASKKRDSTDTQYF
TRBV18 TRBD2 16 CASSLTTSGRYNEQFF